The rows below give T cell receptor beta chains drawn from one sample of a study of cytomegalovirus exposure and HLA in healthy donors. Using immunoSEQ multiplex PCR, the repertoire was profiled, and TCRdb retains in-frame clones only, with some absent. The profile covers approximately 170,000 clones, with around three quarters appearing a single time and roughly 1.6% taken by the ten largest. Material for sequencing was PBMCs. The receptors shown here come from a man aged 35-49 years in good health and CMV-seronegative. Each CDR3 is given with its conserved first and last residue. Fields, in order: J gene, D gene, clone size, V gene, CDR3 DNA, CDR3 protein. A D gene is named only where the DNA matches it firmly. Clone size is given for some rows only: seen once, a few or many times, or a class if the clone is expanded.

>TRBJ2-1|TRBD2|-|TRBV6-6
TGTGCCAGCTGGTTAGGCGGGAGCTACAATGAGCAGTTCTTC
CASWLGGSYNEQFF
>TRBJ2-4|TRBD2|-|TRBV29-1
TGCAGCGTTGCTGGTGGACTAGCGGGAGGGCCACTAGCCAAAAACATTCAGTACTTC
CSVAGGLAGGPLAKNIQYF
>TRBJ2-2|TRBD2|-|TRBV28
TGTGCCAGCAGTTTCCCCTTCCAGACTAGCGGGGAGATGCGAGTCACCGGGGAGCTGTTTTTT
CASSFPFQTSGEMRVTGELFF
>TRBJ2-1|-|-|TRBV11-2
TGTGCCAGCAGCTTACTAATGGGGGGTTTCTCCTACAATGAGCAGTTCTTC
CASSLLMGGFSYNEQFF
>TRBJ2-2|-|few|TRBV30
TGTGCCTGGATAAAGCAAAACACCGGGGAGCTGTTTTTT
CAWIKQNTGELFF
>TRBJ2-1|TRBD2|-|TRBV11-2
TGTGCCAGCAGTCTCCTAGCGGGAGCTTACAATGAGCAGTTCTTC
CASSLLAGAYNEQFF
>TRBJ1-3|TRBD1|-|TRBV7-2
TGTGCCAGCAGGTCGACAGGGACCCCAAACACCATATATTTT
CASRSTGTPNTIYF
>TRBJ2-1|TRBD2|once|TRBV7-6
TGTGCCAGCAGCTTAAGAGGTAGCGGGAGGGACGATGAGCAGTTCTTC
CASSLRGSGRDDEQFF
>TRBJ1-6|TRBD1|-|TRBV10-3
TGTGCCATCAGTGAGTCGAAGGGGGCTGGGAATTCACCCCTCCACTTT
CAISESKGAGNSPLHF
>TRBJ1-2|-|few|TRBV6-6
TGTGCCAGCAGTTACTCGGTGCAGGTTGAAAACTATGGCTACACCTTC
CASSYSVQVENYGYTF
>TRBJ1-5|-|-|TRBV7-2
TGTGCCACACACAGGGCTAATAGCAATCAGCCCCAGCATTTT
CATHRANSNQPQHF
>TRBJ2-7|TRBD2|-|TRBV4-1
TGCGCCAGCAGCCTTGGGACTAGCAGCCGTTACGAGCAGTACTTC
CASSLGTSSRYEQYF
>TRBJ2-7|TRBD1|-|TRBV5-5
TGTGCCACCGCGACAGGGGCCTACGAGCAGTACTTC
CATATGAYEQYF
>TRBJ2-5|-|once|TRBV5-1
TGCGCCAGCAGCTTGTACCAGGGGTTTGGAGAGACCCAGTACTTC
CASSLYQGFGETQYF
>TRBJ2-3|-|-|TRBV7-9
-
CASILGGGDTQYF
>TRBJ1-1|-|-|TRBV19
TGTGCCAGTAGTATTGAGTGGTCTGAAGCTTTCTTT
CASSIEWSEAFF
>TRBJ2-1|TRBD1|-|TRBV2
TGTGCCAGCAGGAGGGACAGGGGGCTTTCCTACAATGAGCAGTTCTTC
CASRRDRGLSYNEQFF
>TRBJ2-5|TRBD2|-|TRBV4-1
TGCGCCAGCAGCCAAGTACTGTTAAGGCTAGCGGAAGAGGCCCAGTACTTC
CASSQVLLRLAEEAQYF
>TRBJ2-7|TRBD2|once|TRBV5-1
TGCGCCAGCAGCGTCTTCGGGGGGGGCAACGAGCAGTACTTC
CASSVFGGGNEQYF
>TRBJ1-1|-|-|TRBV18
TGTGCCAGCTCAACGCAGAGGGACACTGAAGCTTTCTTT
CASSTQRDTEAFF
>TRBJ2-2|TRBD2|-|TRBV6-1
TGTGCCAGCAAACTAGCGCTGGACACCGGGGAGCTGTTTTTT
CASKLALDTGELFF
>TRBJ2-6|-|-|TRBV2
TGTGCCAGCAAATCGTCCCAGGGTGCGACCAACGGCCTGACTTTC
CASKSSQGATNGLTF
>TRBJ1-1|TRBD1|-|TRBV5-8
TGTGCCAGCAGCTCCCGGACAGGGAACACTGAAGCTTTCTTT
CASSSRTGNTEAFF